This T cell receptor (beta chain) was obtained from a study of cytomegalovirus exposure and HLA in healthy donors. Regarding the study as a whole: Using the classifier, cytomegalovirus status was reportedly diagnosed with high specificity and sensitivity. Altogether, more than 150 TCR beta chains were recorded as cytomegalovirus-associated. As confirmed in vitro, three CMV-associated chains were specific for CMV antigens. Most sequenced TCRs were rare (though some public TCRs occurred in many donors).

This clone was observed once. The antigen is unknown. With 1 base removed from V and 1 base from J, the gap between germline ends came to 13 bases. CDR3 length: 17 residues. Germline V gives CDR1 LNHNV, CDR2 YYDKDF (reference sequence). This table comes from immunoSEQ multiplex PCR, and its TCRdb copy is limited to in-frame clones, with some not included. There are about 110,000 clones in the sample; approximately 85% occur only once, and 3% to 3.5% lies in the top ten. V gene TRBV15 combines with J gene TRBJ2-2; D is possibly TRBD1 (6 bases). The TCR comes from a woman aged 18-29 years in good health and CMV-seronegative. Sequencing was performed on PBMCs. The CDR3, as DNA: TGTGCCACCAGCAGAGCAACAGGGTTCGGGAACACCGGGGAGCTGTTTTTT. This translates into CATSRATGFGNTGELFF.